Each of the 20 T cell receptor beta chains below was sequenced from the same sample in a study of shared clonotypes between healthy human individuals. Here immunoSEQ multiplex PCR was the method, and the copy in TCRdb shows in-frame clones only, minus some. Among some 650,000 clones listed, more than 95% were seen once. The material sequenced was naive CD4+ T cells sorted from blood. Stated subset: CD45RA+ positively selected. The receptors were gathered from a woman aged 30 to 39 in good health.

V and J are TRBV28 and TRBJ2-3, with TRBD1 as a possible D gene (5 bases). In germline, CDR1 is MDHEN, CDR2 SYDVKM. The CDR3 has 14 amino acids. DNA of the CDR3: TGTGCTTCCGGCGATTGGCAGGGTACAGATACGCAGTATTTT. Protein sequence: CASGDWQGTDTQYF.

V and J are TRBV28 and TRBJ2-7; tentatively, D is TRBD1 (6 bases). Germline V gene data show CDR1 as MDHEN and CDR2 as SYDVKM. This CDR3 region has 14 residues. Between the trimmed V and J ends, which lost 6 bases and 3 bases, there was a span of 15 bases. CDR3 in amino acids: CASRTPGQVYEQYF. Written as DNA, the CDR3 is TGTGCCAGCAGGACCCCGGGACAAGTCTACGAGCAGTACTTC. Variable domain in full (rest from reference TRBV28 and TRBJ2-7): DVKVTQSSRYLVKRTGEKVFLECVQDMDHENMFWYRQDPGLGLRLIYFSYDVKMKEKGDIPEGYSVSREKKERFSLILESASTNQTSMYLCASRTPGQVYEQYFGPGTRLTVT.

The chain couples TRBV2 to TRBJ1-4; maybe TRBD1 (6 bases). CDR3 length: 12 residues. The V gene lost 2 bases and the J gene lost 8 bases, with 6 bases spanning the gap. CDR1 and CDR2 from the germline V gene are SNHLY and FYNNEI. The CDR3 nucleotides read TGTGCCAGCAGTGAAACAGGGGAAAAACTGTTTTTT. Translation: CASSETGEKLFF.

The chain carries TRBV6-5 and TRBJ2-2; 7 bases line up with TRBD1. This CDR3 comprises 15 residues. Germline V gives CDR1 MNHEY, CDR2 SVGAGI. V was clipped by 0 bases and J by 8 bases; unmatched bases: 6. CDR3 region: CASSYSNRGTGELFF. The CDR3 nucleotides are TGTGCCAGCAGTTACTCGAACAGGGGTACGGGGGAGCTGTTTTTT.

Comments on this clone: The sample contains more than one DNA sequence encoding this CDR3. The V gene is TRBV7-2, the J gene TRBJ2-1, with D perhaps matching TRBD2 (5 bases). The CDR3 is 15 amino acids. V was shortened by 3 bases and J by 0 bases, with 9 bases between the two germline ends. Per germline, CDR1 SGHTA and CDR2 FQGNSA. This CDR3 reads CASSFGGFSYNEQFF. CDR3 DNA sequence: TGTGCCAGCAGCTTCGGCGGGTTCTCCTACAATGAGCAGTTCTTC.

The gene calls are TRBV2 and TRBJ2-5; 7 nucleotides align to TRBD2. The DNA end favors TRBJ2-7, so the J call may be wrong. Germline-derived CDR1 and CDR2 are SNHLY and FYNNEI. This CDR3 comprises 14 residues. CDR3 in amino acids: CASSPASGNYEQYF. The CDR3 coding sequence is TGTGCCAGCAGTCCGGCTAGCGGAAACTACGAGCAGTACTTC.

The chain carries TRBV5-1 and TRBJ2-1; 12 nucleotides match TRBD1. Trimming at V came to 3 bases and at J to 0 bases, leaving 13 bases not matched to a gene. CDR1 and CDR2 from the germline V gene are SGHRS and YFSETQ. The CDR3 covers 20 residues. The CDR3 DNA reads as TGCGCCAGCAGCTCTAGACCGGGACAGGGGGCCCCGAGCTCCTACAATGAGCAGTTCTTC. This codes for CASSSRPGQGAPSSYNEQFF.

This clone was picked up one time. The chain carries TRBV6-5 and TRBJ2-5; 7 positions agree with TRBD1. The DNA end lines up better with TRBJ2-7; the J call may be wrong. The V gene's germline CDR1 is MNHEY and CDR2 SVGAGI. CDR3 length: 13 residues. CDR3 sequence reads: CASSSGTVYEQYF. The DNA of the CDR3 is TGTGCCAGCAGTTCCGGGACAGTCTACGAGCAGTACTTC.

The CDR3 loop is CASSLEAQNEKLFF. The DNA for the CDR3 is TGTGCCAGCAGCTTAGAAGCGCAGAATGAAAAACTGTTTTTT. V usage is TRBV5-4 and J usage is TRBJ1-4; D gene unclear. V lost 2 bases to trimming and J lost 5 bases, with 10 bases between them. In germline, CDR1 is SGHNT, CDR2 YYREEE (reference sequence). This CDR3 spans 14 amino acids.

This chain connects TRBV7-9 to TRBJ1-1, with D perhaps TRBD1 (5 bases). The V gene lost 5 bases and the J gene lost 5 bases, with 24 bases spanning the gap. The CDR3 consists of 17 residues. Per germline, CDR1 SEHNR and CDR2 FQNEAQ (reference sequence). The CDR3 loop is CASSDKPQAPWCTEAFF. CDR3 coding DNA: TGTGCCAGCAGCGATAAACCACAGGCCCCGTGGTGTACTGAAGCTTTCTTT.

The chain links TRBV2 to TRBJ2-7, with TRBD1 as a possible D gene (6 bases). CDR1 is SNHLY, CDR2 FYNNEI, per germline. The CDR3 length is 14 residues. Trimming pared 6 bases from V and 0 bases from J, leaving 12 bases between. The CDR3 protein is CASRRDTSSYEQYF. The CDR3 nucleotides read TGTGCCAGCAGGAGGGACACTAGCTCCTACGAGCAGTACTTC.

V and J are TRBV5-1 and TRBJ1-4; 9 bases fit TRBD1. Germline loops: CDR1 SGHRS, CDR2 YFSETQ. The trim removed 4 bases at V and 6 bases at J, leaving 4 bases unmatched. The CDR3 runs to 14 residues. In DNA form, the CDR3 reads TGCGCCAGCAGCCACAGGGGGCTTGATGAAAAACTGTTTTTT. Its protein product is CASSHRGLDEKLFF.

The gene calls are TRBV27 and TRBJ2-3, with TRBD2 matching 9 bases. Germline V gene sequence: CDR1 MNHEY, CDR2 SMNVEV (reference sequence). The CDR3 loop spans 18 amino acids. V lost 5 bases to trimming and J lost 1 base; unmatched junction nucleotides: 13. The chain's CDR3 is CASSPPPVIAGGTDTQYF. As DNA, the CDR3 is TGTGCCAGCAGTCCGCCCCCGGTAATAGCGGGAGGCACAGATACGCAGTATTTT.

The J gene is TRBJ2-2, the V gene TRBV6-1, with 8 bases lining up with TRBD2. CDR1 MNHNS and CDR2 SASEGT come from the germline V gene. The CDR3 length is 15 residues. V lost 8 bases to trimming and J lost 1 base; unmatched junction nucleotides: 6. The CDR3 DNA follows: TGTGCCAGCCAGGTAGCGGGGCGGAACACCGGGGAGCTGTTTTTT. The encoded protein is CASQVAGRNTGELFF.

The chain employs TRBV15 and TRBJ1-5; 8 bases are a match to TRBD1. V was pared by 5 bases and J by 9 bases, with 15 bases of the junction left unmatched. This CDR3 contains 16 residues. From germline, CDR1 is LNHNV and CDR2 YYDKDF (reference sequence). The CDR3 here is CATSGQDRVGYRPQHF. Here the CDR3 DNA reads TGTGCCACCAGCGGACAGGACAGGGTGGGATATCGGCCCCAGCATTTT.

The CDR3 here is CASSKRAGPADTQYF. For the CDR3, the DNA is TGTGCCAGTAGTAAGCGGGCAGGGCCAGCAGATACGCAGTATTTT. The genes are TRBV19 and TRBJ2-3; tentatively, D is TRBD2 (6 bases). V was cut by 4 bases and J by 4 bases, with 15 bases left in between. The CDR3 sequence is 15 residues long. The germline V gene encodes CDR1 LNHDA and CDR2 SQIVND (reference sequence).

The chain employs TRBV9 and TRBJ1-1; tentatively, D is TRBD1 (5 bases). The CDR3 extends over 16 amino acids. Germline values: CDR1 SGDLS, CDR2 YYNGEE. V lost 0 bases to trimming and J lost 4 bases, with 16 bases between them. CDR3 DNA: TGTGCCAGCAGCGTAGCGCCCTGGCAGGGAGGCACTGAAGCTTTCTTT. It translates to CASSVAPWQGGTEAFF.

The chain recombines TRBV2 with TRBJ1-4, with a weak D call TRBD1 (5 bases). The CDR3 contains 16 residues. V dropped 0 bases and J dropped 5 bases, with 13 bases sitting between them. The germline V gene encodes CDR1 SNHLY and CDR2 FYNNEI. CDR3 in DNA: TGTGCCAGCAGTGAAGCGCGGACACGACCGAATGAAAAACTGTTTTTT. Its translation is CASSEARTRPNEKLFF.

The rearrangement joins TRBV14 to TRBJ2-7, with D possibly called TRBD1 or TRBD2 (5 bases each). The CDR3 is made up of 15 amino acids. Trimming left V 2 bases short and J 1 base short, with 12 bases between. Looked up from germline, CDR1 is SGHDN and CDR2 is FVKESK. The CDR3 spells CASSQTTWGSYEQYF. The CDR3 coding sequence is TGTGCCAGCAGCCAAACCACGTGGGGGTCCTACGAGCAGTACTTC.

The V and J genes are TRBV18 and TRBJ2-7; TRBD1 or TRBD2 may be the D gene (5 bases each). CDR3 length equals 13 residues. CDR1 and CDR2 (germline): KGHSH, LQKENI. Trimming shortened V by 3 bases and J by 3 bases, and 9 bases separated the two germline ends. The DNA of the CDR3 is TGTGCCAGCTCACCGTTTGGGGGCTACGAGCAGTACTTC. Amino acid sequence: CASSPFGGYEQYF.